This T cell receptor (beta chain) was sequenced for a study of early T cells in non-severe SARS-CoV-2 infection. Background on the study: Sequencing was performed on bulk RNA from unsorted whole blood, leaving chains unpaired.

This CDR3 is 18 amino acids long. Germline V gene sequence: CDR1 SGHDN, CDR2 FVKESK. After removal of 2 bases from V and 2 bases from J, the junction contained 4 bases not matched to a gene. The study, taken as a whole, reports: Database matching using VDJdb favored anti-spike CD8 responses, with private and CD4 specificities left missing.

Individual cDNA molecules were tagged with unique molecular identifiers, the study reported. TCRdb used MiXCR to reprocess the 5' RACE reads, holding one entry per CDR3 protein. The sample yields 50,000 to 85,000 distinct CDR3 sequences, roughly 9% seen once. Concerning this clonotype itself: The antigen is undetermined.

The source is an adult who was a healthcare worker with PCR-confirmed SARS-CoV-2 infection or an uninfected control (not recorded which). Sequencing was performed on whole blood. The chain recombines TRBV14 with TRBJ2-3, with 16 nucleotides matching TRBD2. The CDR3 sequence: CASSQPGLAGGITDTQYF. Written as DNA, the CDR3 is TGTGCCAGCAGCCAACCGGGACTAGCGGGAGGGATCACAGATACGCAGTATTTT.